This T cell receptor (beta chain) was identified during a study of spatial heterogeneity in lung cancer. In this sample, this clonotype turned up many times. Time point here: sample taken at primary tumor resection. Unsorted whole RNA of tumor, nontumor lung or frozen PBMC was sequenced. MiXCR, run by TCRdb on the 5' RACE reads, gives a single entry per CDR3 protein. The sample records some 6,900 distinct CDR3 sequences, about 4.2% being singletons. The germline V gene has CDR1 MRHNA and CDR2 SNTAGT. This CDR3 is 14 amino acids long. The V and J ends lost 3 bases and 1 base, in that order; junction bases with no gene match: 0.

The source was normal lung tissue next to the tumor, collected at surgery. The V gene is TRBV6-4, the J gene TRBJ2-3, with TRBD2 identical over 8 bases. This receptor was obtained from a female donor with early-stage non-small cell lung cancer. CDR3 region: CASSERGGTDTQYF. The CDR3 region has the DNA TGTGCCAGCAGTGAGCGGGGGGGCACAGATACGCAGTATTTT.